Sequencing of this TCR beta chain was carried out in a study of shared clonotypes between healthy human individuals. The overall study: The donor group consisted of two women and three men, aged 18 to 49.

The assay was carried out at the deep level. Generated by immunoSEQ multiplex PCR, the TCRdb table keeps only in-frame clones and is missing some. The sample lists about 680,000 clones, roughly 72% seen once, with around 1.8% in the top ten. About this clone: The antigen is undetermined.

Study-level points and caveats: Generation probabilities of non-shared clonotypes were lower (relative to those shared by all four donors). The sampled material consisted only of blood, and tissue repertoires are likely to differ.

CDR3 length: 14 amino acids. Germline V lookup: CDR1 MDHEN, CDR2 SYDVKM. V gave up 6 bases and J gave up 0 bases, with 11 bases separating them. The specimen was memory CD4+ T cells sorted from blood. Subset reported: CD45RA-negative fraction. The receptor was derived from a woman aged 25 to 39 in good health. The chain is built from TRBV28 and TRBJ1-1; D is undetermined. The CDR3 DNA reads TGTGCCAGCAGCTTTACCAGACTGAACACTGAAGCTTTCTTT. This sequence encodes CASSFTRLNTEAFF.